The clone carrying this TCR beta chain was seen repeatedly, ten times or more. What it binds is not known. These data come from a study of T cells in Graves' hyperthyroidism and ophthalmopathy. Study-wide points: Most clonotypes expanded in thyroid above 0.001 were likewise present in blood.

RNA transcripts served as the template for amplifying TCR beta CDR3 regions. Primed by the HTBI set, a first-round RT-PCR was run on the TCR CDR3. From the multiplex PCR reads, TCRdb called clonotypes with MiXCR, one entry per CDR3 protein. The sample holds 150,000 to 200,000 distinct CDR3 sequences, about 17% seen once. V lost 3 bases and J lost 10; bases outside the gene matches: 2. Per the germline V gene, CDR1 is SNHLY and CDR2 is FYNNEI. The CDR3 extends over 12 amino acids. Recently diagnosed hyperthyroidism of less than 2 months' duration affected patients aged 18 to 65. Diagnosis relied on clinical symptoms, serum thyroxine and TRAb, thyroid ultrasound and orbital computed tomography. The PBMCs were taken from around 9 ml of fresh peripheral blood.

The chain carries TRBV2 and TRBJ2-3, with 9 bases identical to TRBD2. The receptor was derived from a woman aged 45-65 years with Graves' hyperthyroidism. Input material: blood. CDR3 sequence (DNA): TGTGCCAGCAGTGATACTAGCGGGCCGCAGTATTTT. The encoded protein is CASSDTSGPQYF.